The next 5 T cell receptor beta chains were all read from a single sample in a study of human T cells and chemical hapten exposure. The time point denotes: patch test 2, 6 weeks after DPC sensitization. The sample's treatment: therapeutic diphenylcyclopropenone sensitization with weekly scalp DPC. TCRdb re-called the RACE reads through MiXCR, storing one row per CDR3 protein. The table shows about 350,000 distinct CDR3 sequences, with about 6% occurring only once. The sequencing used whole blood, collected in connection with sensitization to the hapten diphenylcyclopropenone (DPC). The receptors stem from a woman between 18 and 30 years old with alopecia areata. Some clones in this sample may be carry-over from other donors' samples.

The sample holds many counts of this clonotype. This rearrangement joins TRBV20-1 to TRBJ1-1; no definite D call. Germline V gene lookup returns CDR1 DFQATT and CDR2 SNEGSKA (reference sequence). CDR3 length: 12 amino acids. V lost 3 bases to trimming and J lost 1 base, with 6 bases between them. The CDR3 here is CSASKQNTEAFF. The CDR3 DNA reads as TGCAGTGCTAGTAAGCAGAACACTGAAGCTTTCTTT.

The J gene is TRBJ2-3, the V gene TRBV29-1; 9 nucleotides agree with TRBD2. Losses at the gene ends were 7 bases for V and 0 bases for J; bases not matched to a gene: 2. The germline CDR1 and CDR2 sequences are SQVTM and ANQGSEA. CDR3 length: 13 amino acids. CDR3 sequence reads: CSATSGSTDTQYF. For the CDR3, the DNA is TGCAGCGCAACTAGCGGGAGCACAGATACGCAGTATTTT.

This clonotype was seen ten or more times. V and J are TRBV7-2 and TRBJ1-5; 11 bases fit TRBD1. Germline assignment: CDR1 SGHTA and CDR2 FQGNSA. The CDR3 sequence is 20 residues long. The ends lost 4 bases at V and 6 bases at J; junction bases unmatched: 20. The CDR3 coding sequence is TGTGCCAGCAGCTCCAGGCACCCCGAAGGACAGGGGGCAGTAGGTCAGCCCCAGCATTTT. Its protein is CASSSRHPEGQGAVGQPQHF.

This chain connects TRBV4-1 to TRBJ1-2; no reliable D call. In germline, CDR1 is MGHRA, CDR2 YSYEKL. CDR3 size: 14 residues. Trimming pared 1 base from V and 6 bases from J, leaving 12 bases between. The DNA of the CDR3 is TGCGCCAGCAGCCAAGTTAACAAGGTGGATGGCTACACCTTC. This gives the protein CASSQVNKVDGYTF.

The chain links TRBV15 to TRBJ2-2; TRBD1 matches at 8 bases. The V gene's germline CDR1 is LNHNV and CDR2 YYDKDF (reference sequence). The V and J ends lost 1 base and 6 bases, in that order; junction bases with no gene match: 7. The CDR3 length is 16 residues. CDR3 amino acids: CATSRVQGATAGELFF. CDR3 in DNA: TGTGCCACCAGCAGAGTCCAGGGGGCTACTGCCGGGGAGCTGTTTTTT. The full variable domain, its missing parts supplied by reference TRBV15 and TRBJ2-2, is DAMVIQNPRYQVTQFGKPVTLSCSQTLNHNVMYWYQQKSSQAPKLLFHYYDKDFNNEADTPDNFQSRRPNTSFCFLDIRSPGLGDTAMYLCATSRVQGATAGELFFGEGSRLTVL.